The sequence of this TCR beta chain was determined in a study of shared clonotypes between healthy human individuals. Study information: Plates per donor: three CD4 naive, three CD4 memory, two CD8 naive, one CD8 memory. Study findings and constraints: Estimated richness values were generally larger in naive subsets than in memory subsets.

Naive CD8 populations comprised CD45RO-negative cells positively selected for CCR7, excluding terminally differentiated effector memory CD45RA+ cells. Remarks on this clone: Its specificity is not known.

Every subset had its genomic DNA shared out evenly among several immunoSEQ plates. Replicate PCRs for sorted subsets used approximately 190 ng DNA; this equaled about 30,000 T cell genomes. TCRdb's copy holds only in-frame clones and misses some; the assay was immunoSEQ multiplex PCR. The data hold roughly 590,000 clones, with nearly 97% observed a single time. The source is a woman aged 25 to 39 in good health. The source material was naive CD8+ T cells sorted from blood.

The CDR3: CASSPILATGELFF. For the CDR3, the DNA is TGTGCCAGCAGTCCCATACTCGCCACCGGGGAGCTGTTTTTT. V gene TRBV27 combines with J gene TRBJ2-2; D is ambiguous. CDR1 and CDR2 from the germline V gene are MNHEY and SMNVEV (reference sequence). CDR3 length: 14 amino acids. The V end lost 5 bases, the J end lost 4 bases, and 11 bases lay between the germline ends.